The subject of this entry is one T cell receptor (beta chain). V shed 4 bases and J shed 4 bases, with 9 bases lying between them. The CDR3 length is 12 residues. In germline, CDR1 is SGHRS, CDR2 YFSETQ. This record comes from a study of OX40 agonist ivuxolimab in advanced cancers. TCRdb keeps only in-frame clones here, not all; method: immunoSEQ multiplex PCR. The top ten hold approximately 0.99% of the sample, which has approximately 68,000 clones, approximately 90% seen once. Samples of blood were obtained at baseline, on cycle 4 day 1, and on cycle 7 day 1. This chain joins TRBV5-1 and TRBJ2-7; the D gene is possibly TRBD2 (6 bases). The source of this sequence is an adult with an advanced solid tumor such as melanoma, head and neck, liver or kidney cancer. The source material was CD4+ or CD8+ T cells sorted from blood, sampled in a trial of the OX40 agonist ivuxolimab. For the CDR3, the DNA is TGCGCCAGCAGCCAGGGACTGTACGAGCAGTACTTC. Residues: CASSQGLYEQYF.